This TCR beta chain was recorded in a study of blood T cell repertoires in COVID-19. Sequencing used immunoSEQ multiplex PCR; TCRdb keeps in-frame clones, though not all of them. The sample records about 350,000 clones, around nine tenths being singletons. Input material: PBMCs or T cells enriched from blood (not recorded which). This TCR was sampled from a woman in her twenties or thirties who had been exposed to COVID-19.

In DNA form, the CDR3 reads TGTGCCAGCAGCCAATATGGGACTACCTACGAGCAGTACTTC. This translates into CASSQYGTTYEQYF. The V gene is TRBV16, the J gene TRBJ2-7; 7 nucleotides agree with TRBD2. The junction had 2 bases not matched to a gene; V was cut back by 1 base and J by 2 bases. The germline CDR1 and CDR2 sequences are KGHSY and FQNENV. The CDR3 totals 14 residues.